Listed below are T cell receptor beta chains from one sample, sequenced in a study of T cell changes during pregnancy in multiple sclerosis. Some clones are missing from TCRdb's copy, which holds only in-frame ones; the method was immunoSEQ multiplex PCR. The sample carries about 75,000 clones, around 94% recorded once. The source material was CD4+ T cells from peripheral blood mononuclear cells, sampled after pregnancy. These receptors all stem from a female donor with multiple sclerosis, enrolled in a pregnancy study. CDR3s include the opening cysteine and the closing phenylalanine or tryptophan. D genes are given only for firm matches. Clone sizes are given selectively: once, few, many, or a class where the clone is expanded.

>TRBD1|TRBJ1-4|.|TRBV28
TGTGCCAGCAGTGTTCCTCGTGGACAGGGGGCCCGGAGGACTAATGAAAAACTGTTTTTT
CASSVPRGQGARRTNEKLFF
>.|TRBJ1-1|.|TRBV29-1
TGCAGCGCCGAAATCGGGGGGAGCACTGAAGCTTTCTTT
CSAEIGGSTEAFF
>TRBD1|TRBJ1-1|.|TRBV7-6
TGTGCCAGCAGCCCCGGACAGGGTGAAGCTTTCTTT
CASSPGQGEAFF
>TRBD2|TRBJ2-1|.|TRBV2
TGTGCCAGCAGTGAAAGGACTAGCGGGAACAATGAGCAGTTCTTC
CASSERTSGNNEQFF
>.|TRBJ1-1|.|TRBV29-1
TGCAGCCCTTCGAACACTGAAGCTTTCTTT
CSPSNTEAFF
>TRBD2|TRBJ2-5|.|TRBV15
TGTGCCACCAGCAGGGCTAGCGGGAGGGGTCGGGAGACCCAGTACTTC
CATSRASGRGRETQYF
>.|TRBJ1-1|.|TRBV19
TGTGCCAGTAGTAAGGCAGGTCGGACTGAAGCTTTCTTT
CASSKAGRTEAFF
>.|TRBJ2-6|.|TRBV6-5
TGTGCCAGCAGTTACGAGTTGACTGGGGCCAACGTCCTGACTTTC
CASSYELTGANVLTF
>.|TRBJ1-2|once|TRBV2
TGTGCCAGCAGTCCCCTCAGGGATCGAGGTGGCTACACCTTC
CASSPLRDRGGYTF
>TRBD2|TRBJ2-1|.|TRBV29-1
TGCAGCGTTGTGGTCAGCGGGAGTCGCTCCAATGAGCAGTTCTTC
CSVVVSGSRSNEQFF
>.|TRBJ1-5|.|TRBV28
TGTGCCAGCAGTTTCCCCGGGTATGGCAATCAGCCCCAGCATTTT
CASSFPGYGNQPQHF
>.|TRBJ1-1|.|TRBV10-3
TGTGCCATCAGGACAGGCGGTATGAACACTGAAGCTTTCTTT
CAIRTGGMNTEAFF
>.|TRBJ1-3|once|TRBV30
TGTGCCTGGAGTGTACGGGGGGGGTCAGGAAACACCATATATTTT
CAWSVRGGSGNTIYF
>.|TRBJ2-7|.|TRBV28
TGTGCCAGCAGCTCCCGGGGTCCGTCCTACGAGCAGTACTTC
CASSSRGPSYEQYF
>.|TRBJ1-4|.|TRBV4-3
TGCGCCAGCAGCCAGGAGGGCTTGCCTAATGAAAAACTGTTTTTT
CASSQEGLPNEKLFF
>TRBD2|TRBJ2-5|.|TRBV7-2
TGTGCCAGCAGCTTGGGACTAGCGGCCCAAGAGACCCAGTACTTC
CASSLGLAAQETQYF
>TRBD2|TRBJ2-7|once|TRBV6-6
TGTGCCAGCAGTGTACTAGCGGCGAACTACGAGCAGTACTTC
CASSVLAANYEQYF
>.|TRBJ2-1|.|TRBV2
TGTGCCAGCTATAGCGGAAGCTCCTACAATGAGCAGTTCTTC
CASYSGSSYNEQFF
>TRBD2|TRBJ2-5|.|TRBV9
TGTGCCAGCAGCGTAGGACTAGCGGGAGAGACCCAGTACTTC
CASSVGLAGETQYF
>TRBD2|TRBJ2-1|.|TRBV6-1
TGTGCCAGCAGCCCACTAGCGGGAGGGGGTGAGCAGTTCTTC
CASSPLAGGGEQFF
>.|TRBJ1-4|.|TRBV28
TGTGCCAGCAGTCGGGGGATTCGGGCAACTAATGAAAAACTGTTTTTT
CASSRGIRATNEKLFF
>TRBD1|TRBJ2-7|.|TRBV29-1
TGCAGCGTTGAAGGGCAGGGGGCCTACGAGCAGTACTTC
CSVEGQGAYEQYF
>.|TRBJ2-7|.|TRBV2
TGTGCCAGCAGTGATTTGGTGGTACATTACGAGCAGTACTTC
CASSDLVVHYEQYF
>TRBD2|TRBJ2-5|.|TRBV9
TGTGCCAGCAGCGTAGGGGGACTAGAAGAGACCCAGTACTTC
CASSVGGLEETQYF
>.|TRBJ1-4|.|TRBV15
TGTGCCACCAGCAGAGAGTTTGGGGCCCCCAATGAAAAACTGTTTTTT
CATSREFGAPNEKLFF
>TRBD1|TRBJ1-2|.|TRBV5-1
TGCGCCAGCAGCATACCGGGACAGGCTCCCTATGGCTACACCTTC
CASSIPGQAPYGYTF
>TRBD1|TRBJ2-2|.|TRBV18
TGTGCCAGCTCACCGATCAGGACAGGGGGCACCGGGGAGCTGTTTTTT
CASSPIRTGGTGELFF
>.|TRBJ1-1|.|TRBV19
TGTGCCAGTAGGGGACTCCTGTCCGGTAAAGCTTTCTTT
CASRGLLSGKAFF
>TRBD2|TRBJ2-7|.|TRBV10-3
TGTGCCATCCGGGAGGGAACCTACGAGCAGTACTTC
CAIREGTYEQYF
>TRBD2|TRBJ2-2|.|TRBV6-5
TGTGCCACCTATCAGCGGGAGGGATATACCGGGGAGCTGTTTTTT
CATYQREGYTGELFF
>.|TRBJ2-7|.|TRBV28
TGTGCCAGCAATGGACTCTCCTACGAGCAGTACTTC
CASNGLSYEQYF